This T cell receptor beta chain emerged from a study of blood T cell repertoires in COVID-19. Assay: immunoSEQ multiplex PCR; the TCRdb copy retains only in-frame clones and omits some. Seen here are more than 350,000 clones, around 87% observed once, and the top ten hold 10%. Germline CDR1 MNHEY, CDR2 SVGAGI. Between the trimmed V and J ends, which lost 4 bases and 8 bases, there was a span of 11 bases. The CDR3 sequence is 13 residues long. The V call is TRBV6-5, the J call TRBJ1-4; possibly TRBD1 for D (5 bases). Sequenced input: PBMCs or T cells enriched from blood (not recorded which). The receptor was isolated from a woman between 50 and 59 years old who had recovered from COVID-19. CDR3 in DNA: TGTGCCAGCAGTTCTCCGTACAGGGAAAAACTGTTTTTT. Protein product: CASSSPYREKLFF.